This T cell receptor (beta chain) was profiled in a study of monozygotic twins with inflammatory bowel disease. TCRalpha and TCRbeta cDNA went through nested PCRs of roughly 15 and 9 cycles, two in total. TCRdb reanalyzed the 5' RACE reads and collapses them to one entry per CDR3 protein, without DNA. Reported are about 210,000 distinct CDR3 sequences; the ten largest clones contain approximately 1.6%. The CDR3 contains 14 residues. The V and J genes are TRBV12-3 or TRBV12-4 and TRBJ1-2. Sequenced input: blood. The receptor was derived from a human donor with ulcerative colitis or Crohn's disease, or a healthy co-twin of an affected twin (not recorded which). The CDR3 region is CASRKDPSNYGYTF.